These 6 T cell receptor beta chains share one sample of origin, sequenced in a study of T cells after yellow fever vaccination. TCRdb passed the 5' RACE reads through MiXCR, listing each CDR3 protein once. The data hold under 550,000 distinct CDR3 sequences, with just over 20% observed a single time. The material was PBMCs, obtained roughly 20 days after the first yellow fever vaccination. Every receptor here comes from a man aged 18 to 35 who received the YFV17D yellow fever vaccine.

The chain couples TRBV29-1 to TRBJ2-3, with D perhaps being TRBD1 or TRBD2 (5 bases each). CDR1 and CDR2 from the germline V gene are SQVTM and ANQGSEA. V gave up 6 bases and J gave up 3 bases, with 19 bases separating them. This CDR3 spans 15 amino acids. The DNA of the CDR3 is TGCAGCGTCGCCGTCACGGGGCAGGGAACAGATACGCAGTATTTT. Translation: CSVAVTGQGTDTQYF.

This clonotype was seen more than once but under ten times. This chain connects TRBV10-3 to TRBJ2-5, with D perhaps matching TRBD1 (6 bases). The CDR3 has 13 amino acids. The V and J ends lost 6 bases and 2 bases respectively, with 10 bases between them. Germline assignment: CDR1 ENHRY and CDR2 SYGVKD. The CDR3 DNA is TGTGCCATCAGGCAAGACAGGCAAGAGACCCAGTACTTC. Translation: CAIRQDRQETQYF.

V gene TRBV2 combines with J gene TRBJ1-6, with D tentatively TRBD1 (6 bases). The germline gives CDR1 SNHLY, CDR2 FYNNEI. Trimming pared 3 bases from V and 10 bases from J, leaving 13 bases between. The length of the CDR3 is 14 residues. CDR3: CASSDQQGGSPLHF. CDR3 bases: TGTGCCAGCAGTGATCAACAGGGAGGGTCACCCCTCCACTTT.

V is TRBV6-1 and J is TRBJ2-5; a weak D match, TRBD2 (6 bases). The germline V gene encodes CDR1 MNHNS and CDR2 SASEGT. This CDR3 is 15 amino acids long. The V end was cut by 6 bases, the J end by 2 bases, with 16 bases between. The DNA for the CDR3 is TGTGCCAGCAGCCACCTCGGGGGACTTCAAGAGACCCAGTACTTC. This sequence encodes CASSHLGGLQETQYF.

V gene TRBV5-4 combines with J gene TRBJ1-1; D is perhaps TRBD1 (5 bases). Germline assignment: CDR1 SGHNT and CDR2 YYREEE (reference sequence). This CDR3 region has 13 residues. V shed 4 bases and J shed 6 bases, with 13 bases lying between them. CDR3 DNA: TGTGCCAGCAGCCCCTCCATGGGGGCTGAAGCTTTCTTT. Translated: CASSPSMGAEAFF.

The chain has TRBV5-4 and TRBJ1-2; D might be TRBD1 (5 bases). This CDR3 comprises 16 residues. Germline V gives CDR1 SGHNT, CDR2 YYREEE (reference sequence). V dropped 3 bases and J dropped 3 bases, with 18 bases sitting between them. In nucleotides, the CDR3 is TGTGCCAGCAGCTCAACCGGGGCTGGGGGTTACTATGGCTACACCTTC. This sequence encodes CASSSTGAGGYYGYTF.